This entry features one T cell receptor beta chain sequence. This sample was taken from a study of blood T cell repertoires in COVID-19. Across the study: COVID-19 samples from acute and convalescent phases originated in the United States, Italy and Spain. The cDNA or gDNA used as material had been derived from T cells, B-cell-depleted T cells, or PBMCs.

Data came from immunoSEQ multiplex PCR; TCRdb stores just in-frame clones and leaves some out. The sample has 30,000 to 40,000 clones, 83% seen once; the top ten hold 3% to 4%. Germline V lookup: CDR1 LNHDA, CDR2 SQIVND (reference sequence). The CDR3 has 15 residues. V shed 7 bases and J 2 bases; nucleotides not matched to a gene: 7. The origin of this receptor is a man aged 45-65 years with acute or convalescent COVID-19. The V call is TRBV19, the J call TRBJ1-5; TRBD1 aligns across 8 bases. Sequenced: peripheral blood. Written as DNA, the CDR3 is TGTGCCAGTACCCCGATGGGACAGGGCAATCAGCCCCAGCATTTT. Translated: CASTPMGQGNQPQHF. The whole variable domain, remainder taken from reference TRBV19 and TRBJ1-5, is DGGITQSPKYLFRKEGQNVTLSCEQNLNHDAMYWYRQDPGQGLRLIYYSQIVNDFQKGDIAEGYSVSREKKESFPLTVTSAQKNPTAFYLCASTPMGQGNQPQHFGDGTRLSIL.